These T cell receptor beta chains were read from a single sample in a study of blood T cell repertoires in COVID-19. Assay used: immunoSEQ multiplex PCR; TCRdb lists only in-frame clones, some missing. The sample contains roughly 57,000 clones, around 87% of which appear only once. Sequenced: peripheral blood. Receptors originate from a man in his 60s with active or convalescent COVID-19. Each CDR3 is given with its conserved first and last residue. Fields, in order: D gene, J gene, V gene, clone size, CDR3 DNA, CDR3 protein. A D gene is named only where the DNA matches it firmly. Size values are once, few and many counts, or a class for expanded clones, and some rows have none.

. | TRBJ1-1 | TRBV4-3 | . | TGCGCCAGCAGCCAAGATTGGACATTAGACACTGAAGCTTTCTTT | CASSQDWTLDTEAFF
. | TRBJ1-1 | TRBV14 | . | TGTGCCAGCAGCAAGCGGACGACAATGAACACTGAAGCTTTCTTT | CASSKRTTMNTEAFF
. | TRBJ1-5 | TRBV19 | once | TGTGCCAGTAGTGGAAGTCGGGTTTCAACGAATGGGCAGCCCCAGCATTTT | CASSGSRVSTNGQPQHF
. | TRBJ1-1 | TRBV20-1 | . | TGCAGTGCCACATCAGCGCCCGAAGCTTTCTTT | CSATSAPEAFF
TRBD1 | TRBJ1-2 | TRBV19 | . | TGTGCCAGCGCGACAGGGCCTAACTATGGCTACACCTTC | CASATGPNYGYTF
TRBD1 | TRBJ1-5 | TRBV4-1 | . | TGCGCCAGCAGCCAAGAATATTTCCAGGGGGGTCAGCCCCAGCATTTT | CASSQEYFQGGQPQHF
TRBD2 | TRBJ2-2 | TRBV7-2 | . | TGTGCCAGCAGCTTGGGACTAGCGGGGGGGCCGGGCACCGGGGAGCTGTTTTTT | CASSLGLAGGPGTGELFF
TRBD1 | TRBJ1-5 | TRBV28 | . | TGTGCCAGCAGAGGAGGGGACAGTCGCAATCAGCCCCAGCATTTT | CASRGGDSRNQPQHF
TRBD1 | TRBJ2-3 | TRBV24-1 | few | TGTGCCACCAGTGATTTAAACAGGGGTGGCACAGATACGCAGTATTTT | CATSDLNRGGTDTQYF
. | TRBJ1-1 | TRBV19 | once | TGTGCCAGTAGTATGGTGGCCAGTTTGAACACTGAAGCTTTCTTT | CASSMVASLNTEAFF
. | TRBJ2-3 | TRBV3-1/TRBV3-2 | . | TGTGCCAGCAGCCGACACGACACTAGGTTAGGATCAGATACGCAGTATTTT | CASSRHDTRLGSDTQYF
. | TRBJ2-7 | TRBV29-1 | . | TGCAGCGTTGTAGGAGCCCTCGAGCAGTACTTC | CSVVGALEQYF
TRBD2 | TRBJ2-7 | TRBV19 | once | TGTGCCAGTAAAATCGGGACTAGCGGCCTCTACGAGCAGTACTTC | CASKIGTSGLYEQYF
TRBD1 | TRBJ2-1 | TRBV7-7 | . | TGTGCCAGCAGCTTAGACAGGGGGGATGAGCAGTTCTTC | CASSLDRGDEQFF
. | TRBJ1-3 | TRBV29-1 | . | TGCAGCGTTGAACCCCTCGGAAACACCATATATTTT | CSVEPLGNTIYF
. | TRBJ1-5 | TRBV12-5 | . | TGTGCTAGTGGTTTGTCAGGCGATCAGCCCCAGCATTTT | CASGLSGDQPQHF
. | TRBJ1-2 | TRBV6-1 | . | TGTGCCAGCAGTGAACAATCAGGGACTAACTATGGCTACACCTTC | CASSEQSGTNYGYTF
TRBD1 | TRBJ1-1 | TRBV7-2 | . | TGTGCCAGCAGCTTCTCAGGGGGGAACACTGAAGCTTTCTTT | CASSFSGGNTEAFF
TRBD1 | TRBJ2-5 | TRBV28 | . | TGTGCCAGCAGCCAGGACAGGGGGCGGCAAGAGACCCAGTACTTC | CASSQDRGRQETQYF
. | TRBJ2-2 | TRBV6-5 | many | TGTGCCAGCAGGGACTTCAGGAACACCGGGGAGCTGTTTTTT | CASRDFRNTGELFF
. | TRBJ2-1 | TRBV19 | . | TGTGCCAGTACCCAAGCGGGCAGGTCCTACAATGAGCAGTTCTTC | CASTQAGRSYNEQFF
. | TRBJ2-1 | TRBV7-2 | . | TGTGCCAGCAGCTTTGGGCGGGAAAATGAGCAGTTCTTC | CASSFGRENEQFF
TRBD1 | TRBJ1-1 | TRBV5-4 | . | TGTGCCAGCAGAGGGGGACAGGTTCTTTCTGAAGCTTTCTTT | CASRGGQVLSEAFF
. | TRBJ2-1 | TRBV4-2 | few | TGTGCCAGCAGCCAAGACCTCCAGACATACAATGAGCAGTTCTTC | CASSQDLQTYNEQFF
TRBD2 | TRBJ2-7 | TRBV4-2 | . | TGTGCCAGCAGCCAGCGGGCTAGCGGGTCCTACGAGCAGTACTTC | CASSQRASGSYEQYF
. | TRBJ1-2 | TRBV6-2/TRBV6-3 | . | TGTGCCAGCAGTTACTCTCCGGGCGGGTTATCTGGCTACACCTTC | CASSYSPGGLSGYTF
TRBD2 | TRBJ2-5 | TRBV20-1 | . | TGCAGTGCTAGTAAGACTAGCCAACAAGAGACCCAGTACTTC | CSASKTSQQETQYF
. | TRBJ1-1 | TRBV18 | . | TGTGCCAGCTCAGGAGCCCTCAACACTGAAGCTTTCTTT | CASSGALNTEAFF
. | TRBJ2-5 | TRBV15 | . | TGTGCCACCAGCAGAGATCTAGAAGAGACCCAGTACTTC | CATSRDLEETQYF
. | TRBJ1-2 | TRBV7-2 | . | TGTGCCAGCAGCTTATTAGGAGATCCCACTGGTGTCTATGGCTACACCTTC | CASSLLGDPTGVYGYTF
TRBD1 | TRBJ1-3 | TRBV30 | medium-sized | TGTGCCTGGAGTTTTGGGGGACAGGGGTCTGGAAACACCATATATTTT | CAWSFGGQGSGNTIYF
TRBD1 | TRBJ1-1 | TRBV9 | . | TGTGCCAGCAGCCCCCGGACAGGTTGGAGCACTGAAGCTTTCTTT | CASSPRTGWSTEAFF
. | TRBJ2-7 | TRBV5-1 | . | TGCGCCAGCAGCTTGGGCGTGGGGCCCCAATCCTACGAGCAGTACTTC | CASSLGVGPQSYEQYF
. | TRBJ1-5 | TRBV6-2/TRBV6-3 | . | TGTGCCAGCAGCCATGGAATGAGGGGCAATCAGCCCCAGCATTTT | CASSHGMRGNQPQHF
. | TRBJ2-7 | TRBV6-2/TRBV6-3 | few | TGTGCCAGCAGTTACTCGACGGGAGTCTACGAGCAGTACTTC | CASSYSTGVYEQYF
. | TRBJ2-4 | TRBV25-1 | . | TGTGCCAGCAGTGAATCAGGGTTTGGCAAAAACATTCAGTACTTC | CASSESGFGKNIQYF
TRBD2 | TRBJ2-7 | TRBV7-6 | . | TGTGCCAGCAGCTGGACTAGCAGCTCCTACGAGCAGTACTTC | CASSWTSSSYEQYF
TRBD1 | TRBJ2-2 | TRBV5-6 | few | TGTGCCAGCAGACGGGACAGGTCTGGGGAGCTGTTTTTT | CASRRDRSGELFF
TRBD1 | TRBJ1-2 | TRBV5-4 | once | TGTGCCAGCAGCTTTCCAGGACAGGGAAACTATGGCTACACCTTC | CASSFPGQGNYGYTF
. | TRBJ1-1 | TRBV19 | . | TGTGCCAGTAGTATGACTGGGACTGAAGCTTTCTTT | CASSMTGTEAFF